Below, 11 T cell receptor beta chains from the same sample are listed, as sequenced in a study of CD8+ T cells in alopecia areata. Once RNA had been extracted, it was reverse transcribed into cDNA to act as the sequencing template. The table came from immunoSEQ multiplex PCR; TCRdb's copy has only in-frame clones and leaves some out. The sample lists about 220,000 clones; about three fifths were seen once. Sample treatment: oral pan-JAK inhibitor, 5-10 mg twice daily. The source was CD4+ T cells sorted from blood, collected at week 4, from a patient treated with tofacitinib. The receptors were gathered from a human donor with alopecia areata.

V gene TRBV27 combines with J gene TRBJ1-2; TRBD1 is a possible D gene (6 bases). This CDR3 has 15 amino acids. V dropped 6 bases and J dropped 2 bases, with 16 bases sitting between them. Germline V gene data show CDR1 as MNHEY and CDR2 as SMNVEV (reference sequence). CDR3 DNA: TGTGCCAGCAGCCTATACCCAACAGGGAACTATGGCTACACCTTC. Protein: CASSLYPTGNYGYTF.

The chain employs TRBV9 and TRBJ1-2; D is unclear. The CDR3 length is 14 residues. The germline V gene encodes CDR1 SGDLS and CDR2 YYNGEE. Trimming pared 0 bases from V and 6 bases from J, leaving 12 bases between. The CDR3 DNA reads TGTGCCAGCAGCGTAGCTACGGACCGGGATGGCTACACCTTC. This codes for CASSVATDRDGYTF.

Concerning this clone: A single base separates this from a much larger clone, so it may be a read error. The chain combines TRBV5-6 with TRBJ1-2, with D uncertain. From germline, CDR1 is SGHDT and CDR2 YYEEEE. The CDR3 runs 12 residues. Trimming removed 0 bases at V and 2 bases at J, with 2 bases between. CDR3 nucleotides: TGTGCCAGCAGCTTGGGGAACTATGGCTACACCTTC. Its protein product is CASSLGNYGYTF.

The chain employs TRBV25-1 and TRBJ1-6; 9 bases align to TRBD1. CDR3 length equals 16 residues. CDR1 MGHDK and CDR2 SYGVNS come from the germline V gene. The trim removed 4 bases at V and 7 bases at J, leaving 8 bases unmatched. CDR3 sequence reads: CASSGVGQGRNSPLHF. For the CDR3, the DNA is TGTGCCAGCAGTGGCGTAGGACAGGGGCGCAATTCACCCCTCCACTTT.

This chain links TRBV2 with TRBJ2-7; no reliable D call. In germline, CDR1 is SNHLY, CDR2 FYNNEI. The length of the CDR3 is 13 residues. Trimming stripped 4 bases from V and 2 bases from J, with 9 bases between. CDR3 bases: TGTGCCAGCAGTGTAGTAACAGCCTACGAGCAGTACTTC. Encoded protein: CASSVVTAYEQYF.

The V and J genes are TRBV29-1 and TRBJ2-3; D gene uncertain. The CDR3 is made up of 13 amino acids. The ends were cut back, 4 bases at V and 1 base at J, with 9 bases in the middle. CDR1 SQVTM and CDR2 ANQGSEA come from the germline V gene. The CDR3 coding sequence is TGCAGCGTTGGGGCCTTGGGCACAGATACGCAGTATTTT. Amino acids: CSVGALGTDTQYF.

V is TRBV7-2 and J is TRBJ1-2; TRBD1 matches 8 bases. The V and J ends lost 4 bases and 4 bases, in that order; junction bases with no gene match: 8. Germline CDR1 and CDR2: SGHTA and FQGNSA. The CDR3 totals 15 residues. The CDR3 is CASSSQRTGSYGYTF. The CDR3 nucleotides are TGTGCCAGCAGCTCGCAAAGGACAGGGAGCTATGGCTACACCTTC.

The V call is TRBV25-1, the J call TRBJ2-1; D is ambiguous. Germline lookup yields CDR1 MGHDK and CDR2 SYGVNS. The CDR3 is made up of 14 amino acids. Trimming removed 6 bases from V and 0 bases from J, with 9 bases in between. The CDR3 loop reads CASRKTSSYNEQFF. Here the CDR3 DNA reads TGTGCCAGCAGAAAGACAAGCTCCTACAATGAGCAGTTCTTC.

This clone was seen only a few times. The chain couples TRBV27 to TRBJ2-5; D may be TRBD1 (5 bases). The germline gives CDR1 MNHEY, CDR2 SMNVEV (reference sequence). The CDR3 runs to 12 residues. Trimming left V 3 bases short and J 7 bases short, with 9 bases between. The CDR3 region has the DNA TGTGCCAGCAGTTTGGGGCTTGGGACCCAGTACTTC. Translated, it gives CASSLGLGTQYF.

The CDR3 reads CSVETGMNTEAFF. The CDR3 DNA follows: TGCAGCGTTGAGACAGGGATGAACACTGAAGCTTTCTTT. V usage is TRBV29-1 and J usage is TRBJ1-1; TRBD1 matches 7 bases. Trimming cost V 3 bases and J 0 bases; bases outside gene matches: 1. This CDR3 spans 13 amino acids. Germline CDR1 is SQVTM and CDR2 is ANQGSEA.

The CDR3 loop is CASTIPGDRMQYF. CDR3 DNA: TGTGCCAGCACAATCCCTGGGGACAGAATGCAGTATTTT. The chain uses TRBV11-2 and TRBJ2-3; 7 bases match TRBD1. The CDR3 covers 13 residues. Trimming took 7 bases from V and 11 from J; bases not matched to a gene: 12. In germline, CDR1 is SGHAT, CDR2 FQNNGV.